Included here is one T cell receptor beta chain sequence, with context. Germline CDR1 and CDR2: MNHEY and SVGAGI. Trimming pared 0 bases from V and 10 bases from J, leaving 13 bases between. CDR3 length: 15 residues. Sequenced by immunoSEQ multiplex PCR; TCRdb stores in-frame clones only, minus some. Of 15,000 or so clones detected, 70% to 80% appear once; the ten largest clones hold roughly a sixth. This entry belongs to a study of control samples from healthy donors and cancer patients. This chain uses TRBV6-5 with TRBJ1-6; D might be TRBD1 (5 bases). The receptor was derived from a female donor with lung cancer. The specimen sequenced was formalin-fixed, paraffin-embedded tissue. This CDR3 is CASSYSQGDGSPLHF. The CDR3 DNA reads TGTGCCAGCAGTTACTCGCAGGGTGACGGGTCACCCCTCCACTTT.